The TCR beta chain under discussion was sequenced for a study of blood T cell repertoires in COVID-19. Study-level information: Both acute and convalescent COVID-19 samples were obtained from the United States, Italy and Spain. T cells, B-cell-depleted T cells, or PBMCs supplied cDNA or gDNA.

Clones were sequenced by immunoSEQ multiplex PCR, and TCRdb holds only the in-frame ones, with some missing. This repertoire shows 250,000 or so clones, nearly 90% found once; its top ten account for roughly 2%. CDR1 and CDR2 from the germline V gene are SGDLS and YYNGEE. This CDR3 spans 15 amino acids. The ends were cut back, 0 bases at V and 9 bases at J, with 13 bases in the middle. Sequencing was done on a sample of peripheral blood. The chain joins TRBV9 to TRBJ1-6, with D uncertain. The receptor's source is a woman aged 55-69 years with COVID-19, enrolled during active disease. CDR3 DNA: TGTGCCAGCAGCGTAGATCTGAGGGAGGGTTCACCCCTCCACTTT. It is translated as CASSVDLREGSPLHF.